This T cell receptor beta chain was recorded in a study of OX40 agonist ivuxolimab in advanced cancers. Assay: immunoSEQ multiplex PCR; the TCRdb copy retains only in-frame clones and omits some. The repertoire consists of around 76,000 clones, with about 90% occurring once and the leading ten covering 0.45% to 0.55%. V was pared by 5 bases and J by 9 bases, with 23 bases between. The germline gives CDR1 LNHDA, CDR2 SQIVND (reference sequence). This CDR3 is built from 17 residues. This rearrangement joins TRBV19 to TRBJ1-6; D is ambiguous. Sequenced here: CD4+ or CD8+ T cells sorted from blood, sampled in a trial of the OX40 agonist ivuxolimab. The TCR sequence derives from an adult with an advanced solid tumor such as melanoma, head and neck, liver or kidney cancer. This CDR3 is CASSPGRYIPSGSPLHF. In DNA, the CDR3 is TGTGCCAGTAGTCCTGGACGTTATATTCCTAGTGGTTCACCCCTCCACTTT.